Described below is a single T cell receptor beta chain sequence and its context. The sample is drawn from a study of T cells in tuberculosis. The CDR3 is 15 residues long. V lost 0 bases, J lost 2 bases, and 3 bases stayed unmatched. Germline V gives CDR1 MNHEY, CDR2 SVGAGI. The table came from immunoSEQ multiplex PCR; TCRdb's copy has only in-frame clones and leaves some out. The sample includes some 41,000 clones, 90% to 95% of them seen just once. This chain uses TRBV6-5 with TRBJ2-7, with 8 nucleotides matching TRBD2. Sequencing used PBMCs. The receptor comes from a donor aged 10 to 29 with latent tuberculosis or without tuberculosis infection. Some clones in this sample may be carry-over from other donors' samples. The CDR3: CASSYSSGETYEQYF. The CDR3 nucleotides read TGTGCCAGCAGTTACTCTAGCGGGGAAACCTACGAGCAGTACTTC.